This T cell receptor (beta chain) was retrieved from a study of shared clonotypes between healthy human individuals. Study-level points and caveats: Of the naive CD4 clonotypes, around 5.2% were shared across several donors.

A note on this clone: What it recognizes is unknown. The identical CDR3 is also encoded by other nucleotide sequences in the sample.

Generated by immunoSEQ multiplex PCR, the TCRdb table keeps only in-frame clones and is missing some. In the table there are millions of clones, around 96% of which are singletons. Positively selected for CCR7, the CD45RO-negative cells used as naive CD8 cells excluded terminally differentiated effector memory CD45RA+ cells. Adult donors, all healthy and HIV-negative, had no recent acute infections or vaccinations. Every donor was a Caucasian adult from Nashville, Tennessee. This receptor was obtained from a man aged 18 to 30 in good health. The sample taken for sequencing was naive CD8+ T cells sorted from blood.

In DNA form, the CDR3 reads TGTGCCAGCAGTTTACTCCAGGGAGCTGACGAGCAGTACTTC. It specifies CASSLLQGADEQYF. The gene calls are TRBV27 and TRBJ2-7; perhaps D is TRBD1 or TRBD2 (5 bases each). This CDR3 spans 14 amino acids. The V end was cut by 2 bases, the J end by 5 bases, with 13 bases between. Germline V gives CDR1 MNHEY, CDR2 SMNVEV (reference sequence).